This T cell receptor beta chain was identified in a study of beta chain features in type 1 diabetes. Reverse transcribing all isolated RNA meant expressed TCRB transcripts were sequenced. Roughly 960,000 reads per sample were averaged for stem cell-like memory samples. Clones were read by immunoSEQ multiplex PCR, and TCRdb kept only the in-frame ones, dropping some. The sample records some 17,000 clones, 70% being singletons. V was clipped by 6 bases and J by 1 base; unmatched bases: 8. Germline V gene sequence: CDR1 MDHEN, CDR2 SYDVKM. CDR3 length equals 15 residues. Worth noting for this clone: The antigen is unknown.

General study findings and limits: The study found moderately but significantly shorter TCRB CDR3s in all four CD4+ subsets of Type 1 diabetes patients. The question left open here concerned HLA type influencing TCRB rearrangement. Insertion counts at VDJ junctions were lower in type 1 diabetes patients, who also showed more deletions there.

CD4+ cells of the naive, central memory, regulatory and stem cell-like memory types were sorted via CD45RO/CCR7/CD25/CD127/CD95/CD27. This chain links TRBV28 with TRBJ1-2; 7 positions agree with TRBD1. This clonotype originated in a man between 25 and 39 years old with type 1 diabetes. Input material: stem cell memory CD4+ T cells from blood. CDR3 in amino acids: CASSPRDSHNYGYTF. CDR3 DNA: TGTGCCAGCAGCCCCCGGGACAGCCATAACTATGGCTACACCTTC.